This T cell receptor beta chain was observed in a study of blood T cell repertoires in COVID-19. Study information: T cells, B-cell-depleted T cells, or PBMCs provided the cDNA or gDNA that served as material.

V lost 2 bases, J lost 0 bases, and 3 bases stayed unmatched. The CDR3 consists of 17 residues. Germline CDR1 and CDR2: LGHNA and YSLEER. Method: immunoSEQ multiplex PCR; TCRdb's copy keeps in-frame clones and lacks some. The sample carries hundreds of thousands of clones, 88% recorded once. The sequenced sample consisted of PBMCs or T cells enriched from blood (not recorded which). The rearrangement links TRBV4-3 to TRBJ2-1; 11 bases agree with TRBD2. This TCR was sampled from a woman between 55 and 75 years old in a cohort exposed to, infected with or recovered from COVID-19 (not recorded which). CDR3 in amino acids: CASSQRLAGSSYNEQFF. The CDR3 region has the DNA TGCGCCAGCAGCCAACGACTAGCGGGGAGCTCCTACAATGAGCAGTTCTTC.